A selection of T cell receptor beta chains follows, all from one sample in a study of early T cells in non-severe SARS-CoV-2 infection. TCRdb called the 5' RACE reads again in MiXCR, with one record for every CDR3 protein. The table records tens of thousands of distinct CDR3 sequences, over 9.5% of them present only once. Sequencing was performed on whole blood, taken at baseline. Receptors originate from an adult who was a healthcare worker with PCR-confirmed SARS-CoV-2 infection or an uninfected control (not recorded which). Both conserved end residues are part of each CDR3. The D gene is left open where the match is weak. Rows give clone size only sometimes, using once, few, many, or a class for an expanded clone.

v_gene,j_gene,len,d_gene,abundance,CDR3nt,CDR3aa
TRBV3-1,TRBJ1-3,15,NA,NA,TGTGCCAGCAGCCAAGTGGTCGCCTCTGGAAACACCATATATTTT,CASSQVVASGNTIYF
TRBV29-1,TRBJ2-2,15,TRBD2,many,TGCAGCGCCCTATACGGGGGGTGGAACACCGGGGAGCTGTTTTTT,CSALYGGWNTGELFF
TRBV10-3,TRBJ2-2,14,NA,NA,TGTGCCATCAGTGAGTCCCTCAATCCCGGGGAGCTGTTTTTT,CAISESLNPGELFF
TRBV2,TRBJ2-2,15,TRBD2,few,TGTGCCAGCAGAGAGCGGGGGGCATCCACCGGGGAGCTGTTTTTT,CASRERGASTGELFF
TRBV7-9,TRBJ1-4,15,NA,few,TGTGCCAGCAGCCTACATTTGGGGAGTAATGAAAAACTGTTTTTT,CASSLHLGSNEKLFF
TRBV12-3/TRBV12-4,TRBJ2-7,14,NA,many,TGTGCCAGCAGTATCCGAGGACCCCAGTACGAGCAGTACTTC,CASSIRGPQYEQYF
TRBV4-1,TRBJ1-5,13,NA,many,TGCGCCAGCAGCCCAACAGGGTATCAGCCCCAGCATTTT,CASSPTGYQPQHF
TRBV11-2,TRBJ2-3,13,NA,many,TGTGCCAGCAGCTTAGATCTTGGAGATACGCAGTATTTT,CASSLDLGDTQYF
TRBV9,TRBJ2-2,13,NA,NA,TGTGCCAGCAGCCAACCCGTGGAGGGGGAGCTGTTTTTT,CASSQPVEGELFF
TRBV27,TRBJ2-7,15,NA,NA,TGTGCCAGCAGTTTATTCGGGACATCATCCTACGAGCAGTACTTC,CASSLFGTSSYEQYF
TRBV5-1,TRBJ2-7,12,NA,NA,TGCGCCAGCAGCTTGGATGGGGGCGAGCAGTACTTC,CASSLDGGEQYF
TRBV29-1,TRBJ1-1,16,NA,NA,TGCAGCGTTGGACAAGGGTTCCCGGGGATGAACACTGAAGCTTTCTTT,CSVGQGFPGMNTEAFF
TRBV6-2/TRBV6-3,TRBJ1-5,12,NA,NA,TGTGCCAGCAGTGCCACCGGGCAGCCCCAGCATTTT,CASSATGQPQHF
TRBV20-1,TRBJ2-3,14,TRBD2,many,TGCAGTGCCAAACCGGGGGGGTATTCAGATACGCAGTATTTT,CSAKPGGYSDTQYF
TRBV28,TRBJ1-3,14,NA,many,TGTGCCAGCAGACCCCCGAGCTCTGGAAACACCATATATTTT,CASRPPSSGNTIYF
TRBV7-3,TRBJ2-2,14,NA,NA,TGTGCCAGCAAGGAGGGGACGAACACCGGGGAGCTGTTTTTT,CASKEGTNTGELFF
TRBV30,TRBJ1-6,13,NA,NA,TGTGCCTTGGAGAGCTCCTATAATTCACCCCTCCACTTT,CALESSYNSPLHF
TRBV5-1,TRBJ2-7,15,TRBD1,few,TGCGCCAGCAGCTTGGTGCCAGGGGGAATGAACGAGCAGTACTTC,CASSLVPGGMNEQYF
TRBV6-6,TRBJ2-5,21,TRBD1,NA,TGTGCCAGCAGTTACTCGCCCTTGACAGGGGGCCTCTTTAAGTACCAAGAGACCCAGTACTTC,CASSYSPLTGGLFKYQETQYF
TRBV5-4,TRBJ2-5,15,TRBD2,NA,TGTGCCAGCAGCCTCTGGACTAGCGGTAGAGAGACCCAGTACTTC,CASSLWTSGRETQYF
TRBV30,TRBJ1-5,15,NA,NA,TGTGCCTGGAGTGTAGGACGTCGGGGCAATCAGCCCCAGCATTTT,CAWSVGRRGNQPQHF
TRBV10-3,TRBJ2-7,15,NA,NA,TGTGCCATCAGTGAGTCGAAAGGGAATGACAACGAGCAGTACTTC,CAISESKGNDNEQYF
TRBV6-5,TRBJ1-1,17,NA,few,TGTGCCAGCAGTTATCACCCTGGGGGCACTTCGAACACTGAAGCTTTCTTT,CASSYHPGGTSNTEAFF
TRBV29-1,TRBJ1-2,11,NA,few,TGCAGCGTTGAAGGAGCGGGTACCACCACCTTC,CSVEGAGTTTF